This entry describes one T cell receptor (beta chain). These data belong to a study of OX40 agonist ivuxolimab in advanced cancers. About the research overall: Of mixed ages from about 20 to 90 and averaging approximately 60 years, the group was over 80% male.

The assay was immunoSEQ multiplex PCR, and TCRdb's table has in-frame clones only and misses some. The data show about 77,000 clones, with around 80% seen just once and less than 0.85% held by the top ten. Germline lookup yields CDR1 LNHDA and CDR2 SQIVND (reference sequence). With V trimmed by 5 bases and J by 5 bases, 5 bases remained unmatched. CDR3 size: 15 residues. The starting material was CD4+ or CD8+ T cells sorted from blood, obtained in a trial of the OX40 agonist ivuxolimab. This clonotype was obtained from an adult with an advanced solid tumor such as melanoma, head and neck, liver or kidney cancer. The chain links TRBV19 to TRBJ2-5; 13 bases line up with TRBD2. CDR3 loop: CASSGLAGVGETQYF. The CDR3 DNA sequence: TGTGCCAGTAGTGGACTAGCGGGAGTGGGGGAGACCCAGTACTTC.